Presented here are 13 T cell receptor beta chains from one specimen sequenced in a study of memory CD4+ T cells and cytomegalovirus serostatus. Generated by immunoSEQ multiplex PCR, the TCRdb table keeps only in-frame clones and is missing some. The sample carries tens of thousands of clones, about 80% recorded once. Single viable CD3+CD4+CD8-CD45RO+ cells were sorted as the memory CD4+ T cells. Sequencing was carried out using memory CD4+ T cells from blood. Every receptor here comes from an adult in good health and CMV-seronegative.

This rearrangement joins TRBV19 to TRBJ1-1; D is ambiguous. Germline values: CDR1 LNHDA, CDR2 SQIVND (reference sequence). V lost 7 bases to trimming and J lost 1 base, with 13 bases between them. The CDR3 is 14 residues long. Written as DNA, the CDR3 is TGTGCCAGTAAACCCTCGCCCCAGAACACTGAAGCTTTCTTT. This codes for CASKPSPQNTEAFF.

V gene TRBV27 combines with J gene TRBJ2-1; 7 positions agree with TRBD2. The CDR3 loop spans 15 amino acids. V lost 3 bases and J lost 4; bases outside the gene matches: 6. From germline, CDR1 is MNHEY and CDR2 SMNVEV (reference sequence). The CDR3 protein is CASSLPGRGYNEQFF. The CDR3 nucleotides read TGTGCCAGCAGTTTGCCGGGGAGGGGTTACAATGAGCAGTTCTTC.

This clone appeared a few times. The gene calls are TRBV4-2 and TRBJ2-1; 9 positions agree with TRBD2. There are 15 residues in the CDR3. V lost 4 bases to trimming and J lost 5 bases; unmatched junction nucleotides: 6. Per the germline V gene, CDR1 is LGHNA and CDR2 is YNFKEQ. CDR3 amino acids: CASSPGTSQDNEQFF. CDR3 nucleotides: TGTGCCAGCAGCCCGGGGACTAGCCAGGACAATGAGCAGTTCTTC.

This chain connects TRBV14 to TRBJ2-3; TRBD1 matches at 8 bases. Germline values: CDR1 SGHDN, CDR2 FVKESK. CDR3 size: 14 residues. J gave up 8 bases and V 6 bases, and 10 bases lay outside the gene matches. This CDR3 reads CASSQGASLGTQYF. CDR3 nucleotides: TGTGCCAGCAGTCAGGGGGCCAGTCTGGGTACGCAGTATTTT.

This clone was counted a single time. The rearrangement joins TRBV11-2 to TRBJ2-5, with 8 bases matching TRBD1. V lost 5 bases and J lost 3; bases outside the gene matches: 2. Germline CDR1 reads SGHAT; CDR2 reads FQNNGV. The CDR3 totals 13 residues. CDR3 loop: CASSRGQEETQYF. DNA for the CDR3: TGTGCCAGCAGCCGGGGACAGGAAGAGACCCAGTACTTC.

This clone was counted a single time. The chain joins TRBV9 to TRBJ2-3; no definite D call. From germline, CDR1 is SGDLS and CDR2 YYNGEE. Trimming stripped 3 bases from V and 2 bases from J, with 4 bases between. The CDR3 extends over 12 amino acids. CDR3 DNA sequence: TGTGCCAGCAGCGGAGACACAGATACGCAGTATTTT. This codes for CASSGDTDTQYF.

This rearrangement joins TRBV11-2 to TRBJ1-1; D call uncertain. This CDR3 spans 13 amino acids. V was cut by 1 base and J by 0 bases, with 3 bases left in between. CDR1 SGHAT and CDR2 FQNNGV come from the germline V gene. This CDR3 is CASSLGLNTEAFF. Here the CDR3 DNA reads TGTGCCAGCAGCTTAGGGCTGAACACTGAAGCTTTCTTT. The full variable domain, in which reference TRBV11-2 and TRBJ1-1 provide the parts outside the CDR3, is EAGVAQSPRYKIIEKRQSVAFWCNPISGHATLYWYQQILGQGPKLLIQFQNNGVVDDSQLPKDRFSAERLKGVDSTLKIQPAKLEDSAVYLCASSLGLNTEAFFGQGTRLTVV.

The gene calls are TRBV6-5 and TRBJ2-1, with 10 bases fitting TRBD2. CDR1 and CDR2 from the germline V gene are MNHEY and SVGAGI. V dropped 2 bases and J dropped 7; count of bases not matched to a gene: 8. The CDR3 totals 16 residues. CDR3 loop: CASSYGSGRMRNEQFF. CDR3 DNA: TGTGCCAGCAGTTACGGTAGCGGGAGGATGAGGAATGAGCAGTTCTTC.

The chain carries TRBV14 and TRBJ1-2, with D possibly TRBD1 on 6 matching bases. Deletions cut 4 bases from V and 7 bases from J, with 19 bases between. Germline loops: CDR1 SGHDN, CDR2 FVKESK. This CDR3 comprises 15 residues. CDR3 residues: CASSPSIRDTLGYTF. CDR3 sequence (DNA): TGTGCCAGCAGCCCCTCAATCCGGGACACTCTTGGCTACACCTTC.

J is TRBJ1-4 and V is TRBV4-1; D uncertain. Germline V CDR1 and CDR2: MGHRA, YSYEKL. CDR3 length: 14 residues. Deletions cut 6 bases from V and 0 bases from J, with 8 bases between. CDR3: CASSLLPTNEKLFF. The DNA of the CDR3 is TGCGCCAGCAGTCTATTACCAACTAATGAAAAACTGTTTTTT.

The chain links TRBV15 to TRBJ1-1; the match to TRBD1 covers 11 bases. CDR3 length: 17 residues. Losses at the gene ends were 0 bases for V and 8 bases for J; bases not matched to a gene: 11. Germline V gives CDR1 LNHNV, CDR2 YYDKDF (reference sequence). CDR3 in amino acids: CATSRDLGDRGNGEAFF. The CDR3 coding sequence is TGTGCCACCAGCAGAGATTTGGGGGACAGGGGGAACGGAGAAGCTTTCTTT.

This clone has just a few counts. V gene TRBV30 combines with J gene TRBJ1-5; D gene uncertain. The ends were cut back, 1 base at V and 4 bases at J, with 14 bases in the middle. The CDR3 is 15 residues long. Germline loops: CDR1 GTSNPN, CDR2 SVGIG (reference sequence). For the CDR3, the DNA is TGTGCCTGGAGTGATCGGACCAAAGGAAATCAGCCCCAGCATTTT. It translates to CAWSDRTKGNQPQHF.

This chain links TRBV28 with TRBJ1-2; no clear D gene. With 2 bases removed from V and 5 bases from J, the gap between germline ends came to 9 bases. This CDR3 is 13 amino acids long. CDR1 is MDHEN and CDR2 is SYDVKM in the germline V gene. DNA of the CDR3: TGTGCCAGCAGTTTAGTAGCGGTGTATGGCTACACCTTC. Amino acid sequence: CASSLVAVYGYTF.